One and the same sample provided the 14 T cell receptor beta chains below, sequenced in a study of immune cell composition in non-small cell lung cancer. The table came from immunoSEQ multiplex PCR; TCRdb's copy has only in-frame clones and leaves some out. The table lists some 15,000 clones, 65% to 85% of them singletons, with more than 9.5% in the top ten. The sequenced sample was lung tumor tissue. The receptors were sampled from a human donor with non-small cell lung cancer.

This clone was counted a few times. This chain connects TRBV19 to TRBJ1-5, with unresolved D. Germline assignment: CDR1 LNHDA and CDR2 SQIVND (reference sequence). The CDR3 has 15 residues. Trimming pared 7 bases from V and 2 bases from J, leaving 15 bases between. The CDR3 spells CASIPTPSGNQPQHF. DNA for the CDR3: TGTGCCAGTATCCCGACACCCTCGGGCAATCAGCCCCAGCATTTT.

In this sample, this clone turned up a few times. This chain connects TRBV18 to TRBJ2-1; D is perhaps TRBD1 or TRBD2 (5 bases each). Deletions cut 3 bases from V and 6 bases from J, with 15 bases between. Germline loops: CDR1 KGHSH, CDR2 LQKENI. There are 15 residues in the CDR3. The CDR3 loop is CASSPGTERGNEQFF. The DNA of the CDR3 is TGTGCCAGCTCACCGGGGACCGAAAGAGGCAATGAGCAGTTCTTC.

The chain links TRBV19 to TRBJ2-1, with 8 positions matching TRBD2. From germline, CDR1 is LNHDA and CDR2 SQIVND (reference sequence). Germline trimming cut 4 bases from V and 0 bases from J; bases unmatched to any gene: 2. This CDR3 contains 15 residues. The CDR3 DNA reads TGTGCCAGTAGTAGAGGGACTAGCTCCTACAATGAGCAGTTCTTC. Its protein product is CASSRGTSSYNEQFF. The whole variable domain, remainder taken from reference TRBV19 and TRBJ2-1, is DGGITQSPKYLFRKEGQNVTLSCEQNLNHDAMYWYRQDPGQGLRLIYYSQIVNDFQKGDIAEGYSVSREKKESFPLTVTSAQKNPTAFYLCASSRGTSSYNEQFFGPGTRLTVL.

The J gene is TRBJ1-1, the V gene TRBV7-3, with no clear D. The V gene lost 1 base and the J gene lost 3 bases, with 12 bases spanning the gap. Germline CDR1 SGHTA, CDR2 FQGTGA. The length of the CDR3 is 15 residues. CDR3 in DNA: TGTGCCAGCAGCTTAATTGGGGTCTCGCACACTGAAGCTTTCTTT. It yields the protein CASSLIGVSHTEAFF. Drawing the rest from reference TRBV7-3 and TRBJ1-1, the complete variable domain is GAGVSQTPSNKVTEKGKYVELRCDPISGHTALYWYRQSLGQGPEFLIYFQGTGAADDSGLPNDRFFAVRPEGSVSTLKIQRTERGDSAVYLCASSLIGVSHTEAFFGQGTRLTVV.

DNA for the CDR3: TGTGCCTGGACTAGCGGGAGATACAATGAGCAGTTCTTC. It yields the protein CAWTSGRYNEQFF. The chain employs TRBV30 and TRBJ2-1, with 10 bases lining up with TRBD2. Per the germline V gene, CDR1 is GTSNPN and CDR2 is SVGIG (reference sequence). V was clipped by 4 bases and J by 4 bases; unmatched bases: 1. The CDR3 runs 13 residues.

This chain uses TRBV7-3 with TRBJ2-1, with TRBD2 matching 12 bases. V lost 2 bases and J lost 7; bases outside the gene matches: 9. CDR3 length: 17 amino acids. CDR1 is SGHTA and CDR2 is FQGTGA in the germline V gene. For the CDR3, the DNA is TGTGCCAGCAGCTTATGGCTAGCGGGAGGGCCGGGGAATGAGCAGTTCTTC. It is translated as CASSLWLAGGPGNEQFF. Looking up the rest from reference TRBV7-3 and TRBJ2-1 gives the full variable domain: GAGVSQTPSNKVTEKGKYVELRCDPISGHTALYWYRQSLGQGPEFLIYFQGTGAADDSGLPNDRFFAVRPEGSVSTLKIQRTERGDSAVYLCASSLWLAGGPGNEQFFGPGTRLTVL.

This clone has just a few counts. The chain carries TRBV11-3 and TRBJ2-7; TRBD2 aligns across 11 bases. The CDR3 extends over 16 amino acids. Germline loops: CDR1 SGHNT, CDR2 YENEEA. Trimming at V came to 6 bases and at J to 3 bases, leaving 10 bases not matched to a gene. The CDR3 here is CASRPLAGGTFYEQYF. The DNA for the CDR3 is TGTGCCAGCAGGCCTCTAGCGGGAGGTACCTTCTACGAGCAGTACTTC.

The chain uses TRBV11-2 and TRBJ2-7, with 7 bases that match TRBD1. The length of the CDR3 is 14 residues. The V and J ends lost 5 bases and 4 bases, in that order; junction bases with no gene match: 8. CDR1 SGHAT and CDR2 FQNNGV come from the germline V gene. This chain's CDR3 is CASSVMGQTYEQYF. The CDR3 nucleotides are TGTGCCAGCAGCGTAATGGGACAGACGTACGAGCAGTACTTC.

The J gene is TRBJ2-7, the V gene TRBV7-3, with TRBD1 identical over 9 bases. The germline gives CDR1 SGHTA, CDR2 FQGTGA. CDR3 size: 15 residues. The V and J ends lost 5 bases and 3 bases, in that order; junction bases with no gene match: 8. The CDR3 sequence: CASSLRPGQGYEQYF. As DNA, the CDR3 is TGTGCCAGCAGCCTCAGACCGGGACAGGGCTACGAGCAGTACTTC. The whole variable domain, remainder taken from reference TRBV7-3 and TRBJ2-7, is GAGVSQTPSNKVTEKGKYVELRCDPISGHTALYWYRQSLGQGPEFLIYFQGTGAADDSGLPNDRFFAVRPEGSVSTLKIQRTERGDSAVYLCASSLRPGQGYEQYFGPGTRLTVT.

The CDR3 DNA reads TGTGCCAGTAGTGCGGCTAGCGGCCTCGGAACAGATACGCAGTATTTT. Amino acids: CASSAASGLGTDTQYF. The rearrangement joins TRBV19 to TRBJ2-3; 7 positions match TRBD2. Trimming at V came to 5 bases and at J to 3 bases, leaving 11 bases not matched to a gene. Germline V gene lookup returns CDR1 LNHDA and CDR2 SQIVND (reference sequence). The CDR3 spans 16 residues.

This clone has more than one count but fewer than ten. The V and J genes are TRBV2 and TRBJ1-2; no reliable D call. V lost 6 bases and J 4 bases, leaving 15 bases between the germline ends. The CDR3 totals 14 residues. CDR1 is SNHLY, CDR2 FYNNEI, per germline. The CDR3 DNA is TGTGCCAGCAGGGAGGTGGTAGGGCTCTATGGCTACACCTTC. Residues: CASREVVGLYGYTF.

V and J are TRBV19 and TRBJ2-1, with 10 bases fitting TRBD2. V dropped 4 bases and J dropped 3; count of bases not matched to a gene: 3. The CDR3 length is 15 residues. The germline V gene has CDR1 LNHDA and CDR2 SQIVND (reference sequence). This CDR3 reads CASSKTSGDYNEQFF. As DNA, the CDR3 is TGTGCCAGTAGTAAAACTAGCGGGGACTACAATGAGCAGTTCTTC. The full variable domain, completed using reference TRBV19 and TRBJ2-1, is DGGITQSPKYLFRKEGQNVTLSCEQNLNHDAMYWYRQDPGQGLRLIYYSQIVNDFQKGDIAEGYSVSREKKESFPLTVTSAQKNPTAFYLCASSKTSGDYNEQFFGPGTRLTVL.

The chain carries TRBV29-1 and TRBJ2-5; D is perhaps TRBD1 (6 bases). Trimming shortened V by 6 bases and J by 10 bases, and 15 bases separated the two germline ends. The CDR3 consists of 11 residues. Germline V gives CDR1 SQVTM, CDR2 ANQGSEA. In DNA, the CDR3 is TGCAGCGTGGCTAGCCGAGGGGGCCAGTACTTC. Protein product: CSVASRGGQYF. Supplemented by reference TRBV29-1 and TRBJ2-5, the full variable domain reads SAVISQKPSRDICQRGTSLTIQCQVDSQVTMMFWYRQQPGQSLTLIATANQGSEATYESGFVIDKFPISRPNLTFSTLTVSNMSPEDSSIYLCSVASRGGQYFGPGTRLLVL.

The chain uses TRBV7-6 and TRBJ2-3, with no clear D. This CDR3 is 15 amino acids long. Germline CDR1 reads SGHVS; CDR2 reads FNYEAQ. V lost 1 base to trimming and J lost 0 bases, with 8 bases between them. The CDR3 nucleotides read TGTGCCAGCAGCTTAGGGGGAAAAAGCACAGATACGCAGTATTTT. This encodes CASSLGGKSTDTQYF.